The T cell receptor beta chain under discussion was sequenced for a study of T cells in Graves' hyperthyroidism and ophthalmopathy (dated by TCRdb to between 2017 and 2020). A note on the overall study: Peripheral blood samples were taken at initial diagnosis, before any treatment was given. To identify TCR V-J signatures that set the groups apart, the researchers used a discovery cohort of 90 to 100 patients, made up of 43 with Graves' ophthalmopathy and about 59 with stable Graves' hyperthyroidism. Prospective prediction of ophthalmopathy was tested in an independent validation cohort of 18 to 20 hyperthyroidism patients and 17 patients who later progressed to ophthalmopathy. For training and testing, the 80 to 100 patients in the discovery cohort were randomly divided in a 7:3 ratio. In addition, the study compared T-cell repertoires in thyroid tissue and in blood from six Graves' hyperthyroidism patients. Once sampling was done, hyperthyroidism patients were given methimazole at a starting dose of 30 mg daily, whereas ophthalmopathy patients were given high-dose intravenous methylprednisolone. The paper describes TCR Vbeta CDR3 sequencing of some 130 peripheral blood samples, made up of roughly 40 ophthalmopathy patients, approximately 76 hyperthyroidism patients and roughly 17 progressor patients.

This clonotype was seen repeatedly, ten times or more. Its antigen has not been determined. No qualities accompany the bases; no much larger clone lies one base away. The full study reports these points: Sample size was not statistically predetermined, and investigators were not blinded to group allocation. In validation, the model predicted progression to ophthalmopathy a median of about 5.9 months before onset, with about 64% sensitivity and almost 75% specificity. Most expanded thyroid clonotypes (frequency above 0.001) were also detected in blood, a finding suggesting that blood repertoires may reflect thyroid immune responses. A 13 V-J signature model separated ophthalmopathy from stable hyperthyroidism, with approximately 86% sensitivity and roughly 84% specificity in cross-validation and 80%/75% in testing.

According to the germline V gene, CDR1 reads SGDLS and CDR2 reads YYNGEE. The V end loses 4 bases and the J end loses 5 bases, and a stretch of 13 bases separates them. Reading from cysteine to phenylalanine, the CDR3 counts 13 amino acids. Left in the record is the CDR3 DNA by itself, 39 bases read in frame from the first base. TCR beta CDR3 regions were amplified from RNA transcripts. The TCR CDR3 was subjected to a first round of RT-PCR using the HTBI primer set and the Qiagen OneStep RT-PCR kit. Libraries were constructed in a second round of multiplex PCR, after which size selection and purification were carried out. The libraries were sequenced on an Illumina HiSeq2000 using paired-end 100 bp reads. The source study handled its data this way. Raw data were processed with SOAPnuke, discarding reads with adapters, uncalled bases, mean Phred below 15, or no exact constant-primer or identifier match. COPE v1.2.5 was used to merge the high-quality paired reads, and each unique nucleotide sequence was defined as a clonotype. MiTCR v1.1 was used to align clonotypes to the IMGT TRBV, TRBD and TRBJ reference segments. The analysis was restricted to V-J combinations with a frequency above 0.0001, which together covered roughly 99% of the repertoires. The TCS score was defined as F50 (clonal expansion) divided by E x V (chaos), with BLOSUM62-based TCRdist calculated between CDR3 peptides within each V-J. Welch's t-statistics and random forest reduced roughly 530 V-J features to fewer than 15, which were used in a naive Bayes classifier (R e1071). TCRdb ran its own pipeline on the public reads, namely fastp trimming at Q25 and MiXCR clone calling, and kept in-frame beta chains. Entries that share a CDR3 protein sequence are merged under the most common genes and DNA. V and J calls and clone size were set by TCRdb, not the authors. This sample holds some 700,000 distinct CDR3 sequences; 15% to 20% were observed only once. The ten largest clones add up to 15% to 19% of the sample.

Stable Graves' hyperthyroidism was defined as the absence of progression to ophthalmopathy over 18 months of follow-up. Hyperthyroidism patients were aged 18 to 65 years and newly diagnosed, with disease duration of less than 2 months. Any patient with an uncontrolled infection, another autoimmune disease, pregnancy or lactation was excluded. Diagnoses relied on clinical symptoms, serum thyroxine and TRAb, thyroid ultrasound and orbital computed tomography. PBMCs were separated from 10 ml of fresh peripheral blood using Ficoll-Paque density gradient centrifugation. Total RNA was extracted using Trizol reagent, and RNA quality was assessed on an Agilent 2100 Bioanalyzer.

The origin of this receptor is a man aged 45-65 years with Graves' hyperthyroidism. The sequenced sample consisted of blood. In this chain, TRBV9 is recombined with TRBJ2-7, with the D gene possibly TRBD1 or TRBD2, each one fitting 7 bases. Here is the DNA: TGTGCCAGCAGCCCCAGGGGGGGCCACGAGCAGTACTTC. The encoded protein is CASSPRGGHEQYF.